This T cell receptor (beta chain) was sequenced in a study of shared clonotypes between healthy human individuals. Germline V gene lookup returns CDR1 SGHRS and CDR2 YFSETQ. CDR3 length equals 17 residues. Between the trimmed V and J ends, which lost 4 bases and 0 bases, there was a span of 16 bases. An assay was performed, and its level was deep. Assay: immunoSEQ multiplex PCR; the TCRdb copy retains only in-frame clones and omits some. This sample yields fewer than 1.4 million clones, of which about 80% are seen a single time; around 0.61% belongs to the top ten. The chain is built from TRBV5-1 and TRBJ2-2; D remains ambiguous. The clonotype was recovered from a man younger than 30 in good health. Some clones in this sample may be carry-over from other donors' samples. Sequenced sample: memory CD4+ T cells from PBMCs. The subset denotes: CD45RA-negative fraction. CDR3 amino acids: CASSLTPAGANTGELFF. The CDR3 coding sequence is TGCGCCAGCAGCCTAACCCCGGCCGGAGCGAACACCGGGGAGCTGTTTTTT.